This T cell receptor (beta chain) was captured in a study of blood T cell repertoires in COVID-19. For the study at large: Sample material is recorded as cDNA or gDNA derived from T cells, B-cell-depleted T cells, or PBMCs.

Sequencing used immunoSEQ multiplex PCR; TCRdb keeps in-frame clones, though not all of them. The data hold under 300,000 clones, with more than 70% observed a single time. V was clipped by 4 bases and J by 6 bases; unmatched bases: 8. The CDR3 length is 15 residues. CDR1 is SQVTM and CDR2 is ANQGSEA in the germline V gene. This receptor was obtained from a woman between 35 and 50 years old who had recovered from COVID-19. This chain links TRBV29-1 with TRBJ2-7; TRBD2 matches at 14 bases. Sequences were obtained from peripheral blood. CDR3 protein: CSVGGLAGVKSEQYF. CDR3 in DNA: TGCAGCGTTGGGGGACTAGCGGGAGTGAAAAGCGAGCAGTACTTC.